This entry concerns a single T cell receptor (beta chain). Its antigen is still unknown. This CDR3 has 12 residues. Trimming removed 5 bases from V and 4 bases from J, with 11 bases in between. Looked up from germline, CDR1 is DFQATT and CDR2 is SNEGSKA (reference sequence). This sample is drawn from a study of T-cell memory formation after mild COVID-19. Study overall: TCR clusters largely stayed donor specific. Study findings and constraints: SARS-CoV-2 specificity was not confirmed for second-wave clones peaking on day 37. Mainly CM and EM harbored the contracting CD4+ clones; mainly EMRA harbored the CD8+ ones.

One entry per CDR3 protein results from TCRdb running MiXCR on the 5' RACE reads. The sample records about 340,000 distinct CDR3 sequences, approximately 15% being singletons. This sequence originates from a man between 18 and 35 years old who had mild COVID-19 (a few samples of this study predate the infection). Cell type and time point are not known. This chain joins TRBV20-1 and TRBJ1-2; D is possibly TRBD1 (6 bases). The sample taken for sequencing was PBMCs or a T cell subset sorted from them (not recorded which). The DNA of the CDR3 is TGCAGTGCTTCCGGGGGCGGCTATGGCTACACCTTC. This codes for CSASGGGYGYTF.